The 16 T cell receptor beta chains reported below all come from one sample, sequenced in a study of CD8 T cells in Susac syndrome. Reverse transcription used about 0.45 to 1 ug RNA and random hexamers. TCRdb re-called the immunoSEQ multiplex PCR reads through MiXCR, storing one row per CDR3 protein. This sample has approximately 100,000 distinct CDR3 sequences, with roughly 97% found just once. The sequencing sample was made of CD4+ T cells from PBMCs. The source of these receptors is a human donor in good health.

V gene TRBV28 combines with J gene TRBJ1-2; no definite D call. Germline V lookup: CDR1 MDHEN, CDR2 SYDVKM. The V end was cut by 7 bases, the J end by 6 bases, with 9 bases between. The CDR3 contains 11 residues. The CDR3 DNA reads as TGTGCCAGCAACCGGGGTCATGGCTACACCTTC. This gives the protein CASNRGHGYTF.

The chain joins TRBV5-1 to TRBJ2-1, with 7 bases identical to TRBD2. CDR3 length: 16 amino acids. From germline, CDR1 is SGHRS and CDR2 YFSETQ. The V segment lost 0 bases and the J segment 5 bases; nucleotides outside the gene matches: 8. CDR3 coding DNA: TGCGCCAGCAGCTTGGTTGGCGGGGGACGGGACAATGAGCAGTTCTTC. This sequence encodes CASSLVGGGRDNEQFF.

V gene TRBV27 combines with J gene TRBJ2-6; D is ambiguous. Trimming shortened V by 7 bases and J by 0 bases, and 16 bases separated the two germline ends. Looked up from germline, CDR1 is MNHEY and CDR2 is SMNVEV (reference sequence). The CDR3 contains 17 residues. The CDR3 DNA follows: TGTGCCAGCAAAAGGGATGGGCGGACCTCTGGGGCCAACGTCCTGACTTTC. Residues: CASKRDGRTSGANVLTF.

The chain carries TRBV25-1 and TRBJ2-1; 7 bases agree with TRBD2. This CDR3 has 14 residues. CDR1 is MGHDK, CDR2 SYGVNS, per germline. V lost 4 bases, J lost 8 bases, and 8 bases stayed unmatched. Here the CDR3 DNA reads TGTGCCAGCAGTGCCAGCGGGGCCTTTTATGAGCAGTTCTTC. Protein product: CASSASGAFYEQFF. Variable domain in full (rest from reference TRBV25-1 and TRBJ2-1): EADIYQTPRYLVIGTGKKITLECSQTMGHDKMYWYQQDPGMELHLIHYSYGVNSTEKGDLSSESTVSRIRTEHFPLTLESARPSHTSQYLCASSASGAFYEQFFGPGTRLTVL.

The genes are TRBV29-1 and TRBJ2-5; the D gene is possibly TRBD2 (6 bases). Trimming cost V 4 bases and J 6 bases, with 21 bases left between them. Looked up from germline, CDR1 is SQVTM and CDR2 is ANQGSEA. The CDR3 contains 15 residues. The CDR3 spells CSVGTTQGRGKTQYF. The CDR3, as DNA: TGCAGCGTTGGGACCACGCAGGGCCGGGGGAAGACCCAGTACTTC.

The chain employs TRBV12-3 or TRBV12-4 and TRBJ2-5; 8 nucleotides agree with TRBD1. The CDR3 is made up of 15 amino acids. The V segment lost 1 base and the J segment 4 bases; nucleotides outside the gene matches: 5. CDR3 coding DNA: TGTGCCAGCAGTTTAGGGACAGGGATGAGAGAGACCCAGTACTTC. This encodes CASSLGTGMRETQYF.

The V and J genes are TRBV13 and TRBJ2-7; tentative D call: TRBD2 (5 bases). The CDR3 sequence is 13 residues long. Between the trimmed V and J ends, which lost 2 bases and 4 bases, there was a span of 9 bases. CDR1 and CDR2 (germline): PRHDT, FYEKMQ (reference sequence). Here the CDR3 reads CASSLSGEYEQYF. The DNA of the CDR3 is TGTGCCAGCAGCTTATCCGGGGAGTACGAGCAGTACTTC.

This sequence joins TRBV2 and TRBJ2-1, with a possible D match to TRBD2 (6 bases). CDR1 is SNHLY and CDR2 is FYNNEI in the germline V gene. Trimming took off 10 bases at V and 5 bases at J, with 12 bases between the two ends. This CDR3 contains 12 residues. DNA of the CDR3: TGTGCCACCTCGGGACTCGACAATGAGCAGTTCTTC. Amino acid sequence: CATSGLDNEQFF. The entire variable domain, with the rest obtained from reference TRBV2 and TRBJ2-1, is as follows: EPEVTQTPSHQVTQMGQEVILRCVPISNHLYFYWYRQILGQKVEFLVSFYNNEISEKSEIFDDQFSVERPDGSNFTLKIRSTKLEDSAMYFCATSGLDNEQFFGPGTRLTVL.

The CDR3 reads CASGDTPVSQYF. The CDR3 nucleotides read TGTGCCAGCGGAGACACCCCCGTATCTCAGTACTTC. The chain couples TRBV25-1 to TRBJ2-4; D is unclear. The ends were cut back, 8 bases at V and 12 bases at J, with 17 bases in the middle. Germline CDR1 and CDR2: MGHDK and SYGVNS. The CDR3 extends over 12 amino acids.

The V and J genes are TRBV28 and TRBJ2-6; D is unclear. Deletions cut 6 bases from V and 1 base from J, with 13 bases between. This CDR3 comprises 16 residues. Germline assignment: CDR1 MDHEN and CDR2 SYDVKM. The CDR3 sequence: CASRRIRSSGANVLTF. CDR3 coding DNA: TGTGCCAGCAGACGAATCAGGTCATCTGGGGCCAACGTCCTGACTTTC.

This clonotype appeared once. V and J are TRBV2 and TRBJ2-2, with 13 bases aligning to TRBD2. The germline gives CDR1 SNHLY, CDR2 FYNNEI. The CDR3 is 15 residues long. After removal of 6 bases from V and 4 bases from J, the junction contained 2 bases not matched to a gene. The DNA of the CDR3 is TGTGCCAGCAGAGGACTAGCGGGGGCCACCGGGGAGCTGTTTTTT. Protein sequence: CASRGLAGATGELFF.

The gene calls are TRBV3-1 and TRBJ2-1; TRBD1 matches at 8 bases. V dropped 4 bases and J dropped 3; count of bases not matched to a gene: 11. CDR3 length: 17 amino acids. CDR1 and CDR2 (germline): LGHDT, YNNKEL (reference sequence). The CDR3 loop is CASSPRPTGGFYNEQFF. As DNA, the CDR3 is TGTGCCAGCAGCCCACGCCCCACAGGGGGTTTCTACAATGAGCAGTTCTTC.

The CDR3 DNA follows: TGTGCCAGCAGCTTAGCCCGTAGCGGGAGTTATGATACGCAGTATTTT. Protein sequence: CASSLARSGSYDTQYF. The rearrangement joins TRBV7-6 to TRBJ2-3; 9 nucleotides match TRBD2. CDR3 size: 16 residues. The V segment lost 0 bases and the J segment 6 bases; nucleotides outside the gene matches: 7. Germline lookup yields CDR1 SGHVS and CDR2 FNYEAQ.

The rearrangement links TRBV6-1 to TRBJ2-6; TRBD1 matches 7 bases. Trimming took 5 bases from V and 0 from J; bases not matched to a gene: 4. CDR1 is MNHNS, CDR2 SASEGT, per germline. CDR3 length equals 16 residues. CDR3 sequence reads: CASSNGQVSGANVLTF. Written as DNA, the CDR3 is TGTGCCAGCAGTAATGGACAGGTCTCTGGGGCCAACGTCCTGACTTTC.

The chain has TRBV27 and TRBJ1-5; D perhaps matches TRBD1 (6 bases). Per germline, CDR1 MNHEY and CDR2 SMNVEV (reference sequence). Trimming shortened V by 5 bases and J by 3 bases, and 14 bases separated the two germline ends. The length of the CDR3 is 15 residues. CDR3 DNA sequence: TGTGCCAGCAGTCCCCGGGGGCAGACCAATCAGCCCCAGCATTTT. It encodes CASSPRGQTNQPQHF.

The chain joins TRBV5-1 to TRBJ2-5, with D unresolved. Germline CDR1 reads SGHRS; CDR2 reads YFSETQ. Trimming cost V 0 bases and J 2 bases, with 8 bases left between them. The CDR3 has 14 residues. CDR3 nucleotide sequence: TGCGCCAGCAGCTTGGGGTCGGCGCAAGAGACCCAGTACTTC. It translates to CASSLGSAQETQYF. The variable domain in full, completed from reference TRBV5-1 and TRBJ2-5, reads KAGVTQTPRYLIKTRGQQVTLSCSPISGHRSVSWYQQTPGQGLQFLFEYFSETQRNKGNFPGRFSGRQFSNSRSEMNVSTLELGDSALYLCASSLGSAQETQYFGPGTRLLVL.